The rows below give T cell receptor beta chains drawn from one sample of a study of PD-L1 blockade in urothelial cancer. Some clones are missing from TCRdb's copy, which holds only in-frame ones; the method was immunoSEQ multiplex PCR. Among nearly 45,000 clones listed, roughly 84% were seen once. The sequenced sample was PBMCs, obtained around atezolizumab (anti-PD-L1) treatment. The receptors were gathered from a donor aged 40 or older with urothelial cancer. Each CDR3 is given with its conserved first and last residue. Fields, in order: clone size, D gene, V gene, J gene, CDR3 protein, CDR3 DNA. The D gene is left open where the match is weak. A row's size may be missing; if present it is once, few, many or a size class.

>NA|NA|TRBV6-4|TRBJ1-1
CASSQGASEAFF
TGTGCCAGCAGCCAAGGGGCGTCGGAAGCTTTCTTT
>medium-sized|NA|TRBV11-3|TRBJ1-1
CASSSTWSTEAFF
TGTGCCAGCAGCTCAACATGGAGCACTGAAGCTTTCTTT
>NA|NA|TRBV7-6|TRBJ2-2
CASSLAAVSNTGELFF
TGTGCCAGCAGCTTAGCGGCGGTCAGTAACACCGGGGAGCTGTTTTTT
>NA|NA|TRBV10-3|TRBJ2-7
CAISDGRRSSYEQYF
TGTGCCATCAGTGACGGGCGGAGGAGCTCCTACGAGCAGTACTTC
>NA|NA|TRBV4-3|TRBJ1-4
CASSLGGFNEKLFF
TGCGCCAGCAGCCTTGGCGGATTTAATGAAAAACTGTTTTTT
>NA|NA|TRBV7-9|TRBJ2-7
CASSLGRGSLGTYEQYF
TGTGCCAGCAGCTTAGGTAGGGGCTCCCTGGGGACCTACGAGCAGTACTTC
>NA|NA|TRBV6-5|TRBJ2-2
CASSRTPTTPGELFF
TGTGCCAGCAGCCGAACACCGACTACTCCCGGGGAGCTGTTTTTT
>NA|NA|TRBV28|TRBJ1-5
CASSLAGGGGPQHF
TGTGCCAGCAGTTTGGCGGGGGGGGGTGGGCCCCAGCATTTT
>NA|NA|TRBV28|TRBJ1-5
CATQRGGSNQPQHF
TGTGCCACCCAGAGGGGGGGCAGCAATCAGCCCCAGCATTTT
>NA|NA|TRBV9|TRBJ2-1
CASSPRGGSGDEQFF
TGTGCCAGCAGCCCCAGGGGCGGGAGTGGCGATGAGCAGTTCTTC
>NA|TRBD1|TRBV6-5|TRBJ2-5
CASGGQGARETQYF
TGTGCCAGCGGGGGCCAGGGGGCGCGGGAGACCCAGTACTTC
>NA|NA|TRBV7-9|TRBJ1-1
CASNPRGGNTEAFF
TGTGCCAGCAACCCCCGGGGGGGGAACACTGAAGCTTTCTTT
>NA|NA|TRBV19|TRBJ2-3
CASSIVGQVGPRTDTQYF
TGTGCCAGTAGTATAGTTGGCCAGGTTGGCCCTCGCACAGATACGCAGTATTTT
>NA|NA|TRBV4-3|TRBJ1-4
CASSQVGTNEKLFF
TGCGCCAGCAGCCAAGTCGGGACTAATGAAAAACTGTTTTTT
>NA|NA|TRBV27|TRBJ2-7
CASSASRVGYEQYF
TGTGCCAGCAGTGCATCCAGGGTAGGCTACGAGCAGTACTTC
>once|TRBD2|TRBV7-8|TRBJ2-1
CASSLGRVGGRSANEQFF
TGTGCCAGCAGCTTAGGGAGGGTCGGCGGGAGATCTGCGAATGAGCAGTTCTTC
>few|NA|TRBV9|TRBJ1-1
CASSVVWSTEAFF
TGTGCCAGCAGCGTAGTGTGGAGCACTGAAGCTTTCTTT
>NA|NA|TRBV6-5|TRBJ1-2
CATRGPGYTF
TGTGCCACCCGCGGGCCTGGCTACACCTTC
>NA|TRBD2|TRBV19|TRBJ2-5
CASSIDHGGSGTPGTQYF
TGTGCCAGTAGTATAGATCATGGTGGTAGCGGGACCCCCGGGACCCAGTACTTC
>NA|TRBD1|TRBV19|TRBJ1-1
CASSFGTGRTEAFF
TGTGCCAGTAGTTTTGGGACAGGGAGAACTGAAGCTTTCTTT
>NA|NA|TRBV7-3|TRBJ1-2
CASGAQGGSNFGYTF
TGTGCCAGCGGGGCACAGGGTGGTTCAAACTTTGGCTACACCTTC
>NA|TRBD2|TRBV9|TRBJ2-7
CASSGLPGLVSRQYF
TGTGCCAGCAGCGGACTCCCGGGACTAGTATCTAGGCAGTACTTC
>NA|TRBD2|TRBV9|TRBJ2-5
CASSGAGGASGTQYF
TGTGCCAGCAGCGGAGCGGGAGGGGCCTCTGGGACCCAGTACTTC
>NA|NA|TRBV5-1|TRBJ1-5
CASSSGTPNQPQHF
TGCGCCAGCAGCTCCGGGACACCCAATCAGCCCCAGCATTTT
>NA|TRBD1|TRBV19|TRBJ1-5
CASTNGQGSQPQHF
TGTGCCAGTACAAACGGACAGGGGAGTCAGCCCCAGCATTTT
>NA|TRBD1|TRBV2|TRBJ2-7
CASPLGQGTGEQYF
TGTGCCAGTCCCCTGGGACAGGGAACGGGCGAGCAGTACTTC
>NA|NA|TRBV19|TRBJ1-4
CASSTTTTGSEKLFF
TGTGCCAGTAGTACCACTACCACAGGGTCAGAAAAACTGTTTTTT
>NA|TRBD2|TRBV11-1|TRBJ2-1
CASSPPRGLAASYNEQFF
TGTGCCAGCAGCCCCCCTCGCGGACTAGCGGCCTCCTACAATGAGCAGTTCTTC
>NA|NA|TRBV19|TRBJ1-2
CASMGPRSRSPLFYGYTF
TGTGCCAGTATGGGGCCGAGGAGCAGGTCCCCCCTATTCTATGGCTACACCTTC
>NA|NA|TRBV11-2|TRBJ1-2
CASSPDSHYGYTF
TGTGCCAGCAGCCCTGACAGCCACTATGGCTACACCTTC
>NA|NA|TRBV7-2|TRBJ2-5
CASSLASGKETQYF
TGTGCCAGCAGCTTAGCTAGCGGAAAAGAGACCCAGTACTTC
>NA|NA|TRBV19|TRBJ1-4
CASSMGHNNEKLFF
TGTGCCAGTAGTATGGGGCACAACAATGAAAAACTGTTTTTT
>few|TRBD1|TRBV4-3|TRBJ2-1
CASSPGQGYNEQFF
TGCGCCAGCAGCCCGGGACAGGGATACAATGAGCAGTTCTTC
>NA|NA|TRBV7-7|TRBJ2-5
CASSFGRAETQYF
TGTGCTAGCAGCTTTGGCAGGGCAGAGACCCAGTACTTC
>NA|NA|TRBV7-2|TRBJ1-1
CASSLGHNVGGEAFF
TGTGCCAGCAGCTTAGGCCACAACGTCGGGGGTGAAGCTTTCTTT
>NA|TRBD2|TRBV9|TRBJ2-2
CASSVGLAEDIANTGELFF
TGTGCCAGCAGCGTAGGACTAGCGGAAGATATCGCGAACACCGGGGAGCTGTTTTTT
>NA|TRBD2|TRBV9|TRBJ2-3
CASSVTAGVDTQYF
TGTGCCAGCAGCGTTACGGCGGGGGTAGATACGCAGTATTTT
>NA|NA|TRBV28|TRBJ1-2
CASSPGTRRRLGYGYTF
TGTGCCAGCAGCCCCGGGACACGCCGACGGTTGGGCTATGGCTACACCTTC
>NA|NA|TRBV18|TRBJ1-4
CASSPRGAGEKLFF
TGTGCCAGCTCACCGCGGGGGGCTGGTGAAAAACTGTTTTTT
>NA|NA|TRBV7-9|TRBJ1-1
CATVGGARPGEAFF
TGTGCCACCGTGGGGGGGGCGCGCCCGGGCGAAGCTTTCTTT
>few|TRBD2|TRBV19|TRBJ2-1
CARLAGGRANNPEQFF
TGTGCCAGACTAGCGGGAGGCCGGGCCAACAATCCTGAGCAGTTCTTC
>NA|NA|TRBV28|TRBJ2-7
CASSLDTGADSQGGEQYF
TGTGCCAGCAGTTTAGATACCGGCGCGGACTCCCAGGGGGGTGAGCAGTACTTC
>NA|TRBD2|TRBV7-8|TRBJ2-7
CASSQGLAAYEQYF
TGTGCCAGCAGCCAGGGACTAGCGGCCTACGAGCAGTACTTC
>NA|TRBD1|TRBV18|TRBJ2-2
CASSPGTGGFSGELFF
TGTGCCAGCTCCCCCGGGACAGGGGGCTTCTCCGGGGAGCTGTTTTTT
>NA|NA|TRBV7-2|TRBJ1-5
CASSLETGQPQHF
TGTGCCAGCAGCTTAGAGACGGGTCAGCCCCAGCATTTT
>NA|NA|TRBV7-2|TRBJ2-5
CASSWDTSQETQYF
TGTGCCAGCAGCTGGGACACCTCTCAAGAGACCCAGTACTTC
>NA|TRBD2|TRBV19|TRBJ2-7
CASSIGGTSGSYEQYF
TGTGCCAGTAGTATAGGAGGGACTAGCGGATCCTACGAGCAGTACTTC